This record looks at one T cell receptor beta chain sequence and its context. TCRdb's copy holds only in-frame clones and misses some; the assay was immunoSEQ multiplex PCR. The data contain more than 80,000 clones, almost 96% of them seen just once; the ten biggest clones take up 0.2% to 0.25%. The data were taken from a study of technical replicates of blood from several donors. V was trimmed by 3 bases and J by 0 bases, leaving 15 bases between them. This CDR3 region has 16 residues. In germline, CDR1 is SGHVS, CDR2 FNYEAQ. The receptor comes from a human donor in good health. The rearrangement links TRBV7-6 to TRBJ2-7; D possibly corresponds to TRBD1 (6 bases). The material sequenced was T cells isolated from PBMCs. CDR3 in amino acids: CASSFSSDRSSYEQYF. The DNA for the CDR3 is TGTGCCAGCAGCTTTTCATCCGACAGGAGCTCCTACGAGCAGTACTTC.